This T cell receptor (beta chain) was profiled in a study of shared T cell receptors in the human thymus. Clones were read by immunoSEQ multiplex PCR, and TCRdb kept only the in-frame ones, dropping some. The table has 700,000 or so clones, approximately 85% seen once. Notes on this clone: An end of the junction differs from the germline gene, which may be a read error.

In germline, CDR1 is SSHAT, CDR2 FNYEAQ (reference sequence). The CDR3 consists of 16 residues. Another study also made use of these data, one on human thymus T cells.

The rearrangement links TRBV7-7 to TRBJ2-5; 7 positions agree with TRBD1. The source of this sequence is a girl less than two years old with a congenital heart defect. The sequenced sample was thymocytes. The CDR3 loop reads CASSLSEGAKEETQYF. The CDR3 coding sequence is TGTGCTAGCAGCTTAAGCGAGGGGGCGAAGGAAGAGACCCAGTACTTC. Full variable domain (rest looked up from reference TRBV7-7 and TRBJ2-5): GAGVSQSPRYKVTKRGQDVTLRCDPISSHATLYWYQQALGQGPEFLTYFNYEAQPDKSGLPSDRFSAERPEGSISTLTIQRTEQRDSAMYRCASSLSEGAKEETQYFGPGTRLLVL.